Listed here is a single T cell receptor beta chain. The antigen remains unidentified. One end of the junction fails to match germline, which may point to a read error. A second PCR, run for about 7 to 11 cycles, used a sample-barcoded 5' primer plus a J-beta primer mix. Individual samples furnished no less than 2.5 million CDR3-containing paired-end reads apiece. TCRdb recomputed calls from the 5' RACE reads with MiXCR, one row per CDR3 protein. The top ten clones hold about a sixth of a sample with about 640,000 distinct CDR3 sequences, approximately 30% of them seen once. These data originate in a study of blood T cells in healthy people across ages. Overall study findings and caveats: Across samples, TCR beta diversity tracked strongly with naive T cell percentage. It was the long-lived donors that had more naive CD4+ cells and higher diversity than aged donors.

The CDR3 has 16 amino acids. Drawn from each donor were 8.5 to 10 milliliters of peripheral blood. This clonotype was sampled from a woman of 80 years or more in good health. The rearrangement joins TRBV12-3 or TRBV12-4 to TRBJ2-3; 9 bases line up with TRBD1. The sequenced sample was blood. DNA for the CDR3: TGTGCCAGCAGTTTTGGGGACAGGGTGAGTACAGATGCGCAGTATTTT. Amino acids: CASSFGDRVSTDAQYF.